This entry lists 21 T cell receptor beta chains sequenced from one sample in a study of T cells in Graves' hyperthyroidism and ophthalmopathy. RNA transcripts gave rise to amplified TCR beta CDR3 regions. First-round RT-PCR of the TCR CDR3 relied on the HTBI primer set. A single record per CDR3 protein comes from TCRdb applying MiXCR to the multiplex PCR reads. The repertoire holds roughly 500,000 distinct CDR3 sequences, with 35% to 50% as singletons. The sequenced sample consisted of peripheral blood or thyroid tissue (not recorded which). The origin of the receptors is an adult woman with Graves' disease, either hyperthyroidism or ophthalmopathy (not recorded which).

The V call is TRBV29-1, the J call TRBJ2-2; TRBD1 agrees at 7 bases. This CDR3 has 13 residues. V shed 4 bases, J shed 4 bases, and the junction held 3 bases outside the gene matches. The germline V gene has CDR1 SQVTM and CDR2 ANQGSEA. The CDR3 nucleotides read TGCAGCGTTGCCCGGGACAGCACCGGGGAGCTGTTTTTT. Protein product: CSVARDSTGELFF.

This chain connects TRBV2 to TRBJ1-5; D unclear. CDR1 and CDR2 from the germline V gene are SNHLY and FYNNEI. The CDR3 totals 13 residues. V was trimmed by 7 bases and J by 2 bases, leaving 9 bases between them. The CDR3 bases are TGTGCCAGCACTAAATCGGGCAATCAGCCCCAGCATTTT. It encodes CASTKSGNQPQHF.

This clonotype was recorded many times. The chain combines TRBV7-6 with TRBJ2-5, with a possible D match to TRBD2 (6 bases). This CDR3 is 15 amino acids long. From germline, CDR1 is SGHVS and CDR2 FNYEAQ. V lost 5 bases and J 5 bases, leaving 18 bases between the germline ends. The CDR3 loop is CASSQVAGHRETQYF. The CDR3 region has the DNA TGTGCCAGCAGCCAAGTGGCGGGGCATAGGGAGACCCAGTACTTC.

The chain uses TRBV28 and TRBJ1-5, with D perhaps TRBD1 (5 bases). The CDR3 consists of 14 residues. Trimming took 6 bases from V and 6 from J, leaving 15 bases between them. CDR1 MDHEN and CDR2 SYDVKM come from the germline V gene. The DNA for the CDR3 is TGTGCCAGCAGACCAGGGTCGGGTCTTCAGCCCCAGCATTTT. Protein sequence: CASRPGSGLQPQHF.

Concerning this clonotype itself: With a much larger clone just one base away, this may be a read error. No conserved phenylalanine or tryptophan ends this CDR3, so it is likely a read error. The rearrangement joins TRBV5-1 to TRBJ1-1, with 7 bases matching TRBD1. The CDR3 has 16 amino acids. Trimming removed 4 bases from V and 5 bases from J; junction bases left unmatched: 14. The germline V gene has CDR1 SGHRS and CDR2 YFSETQ. The CDR3 bases are TGCGCCAGCAGCCCCGCGATACTCACAGGGGAAACTGAAGCTTTCCTT. Residues: CASSPAILTGETEAFL.

This clonotype was observed many times. The chain uses TRBV10-2 and TRBJ2-2; D is perhaps TRBD2 (6 bases). This CDR3 region has 14 residues. The ends were cut back, 3 bases at V and 4 bases at J, with 9 bases in the middle. Germline loops: CDR1 WSHSY, CDR2 SAAADI. CDR3 bases: TGCGCCAGCAGTGAAGTGGGGGGCACCGGGGAGCTGTTTTTT. Protein product: CASSEVGGTGELFF.

In its sample, this clonotype was seen many times. The chain carries TRBV7-3 and TRBJ1-2; 8 bases map to TRBD1. The CDR3 extends over 15 amino acids. Germline V gene lookup returns CDR1 SGHTA and CDR2 FQGTGA. Trimming at V came to 4 bases and at J to 0 bases, leaving 4 bases not matched to a gene. CDR3 sequence (DNA): TGTGCCAGCAGCTCGACAGGGGAGACTAACTATGGCTACACCTTC. Translation gives CASSSTGETNYGYTF. The entire variable domain, with the rest obtained from reference TRBV7-3 and TRBJ1-2, is as follows: GAGVSQTPSNKVTEKGKYVELRCDPISGHTALYWYRQSLGQGPEFLIYFQGTGAADDSGLPNDRFFAVRPEGSVSTLKIQRTERGDSAVYLCASSSTGETNYGYTFGSGTRLTVV.

The DNA of the CDR3 is TGTGCCACCAGTGACCCATCCGGGACAGGGAATATCTACGAGCAGTACTTC. Translated: CATSDPSGTGNIYEQYF. The chain recombines TRBV24-1 with TRBJ2-7; 9 nucleotides match TRBD1. Trimming cost V 4 bases and J 3 bases; bases outside gene matches: 12. The CDR3 has 17 residues. Per germline, CDR1 KGHDR and CDR2 SFDVKD.

This clonotype was picked up one time. CDR3 sequence: CASSSDGPLHF. Here the CDR3 DNA reads TGTGCCAGCAGCTCTGACGGACCACTGCATTTT. The chain combines TRBV7-9 with TRBJ1-5, with D unresolved. Trimming took 4 bases from V and 15 from J, leaving 13 bases between them. The CDR3 is made up of 11 amino acids. Germline CDR1 reads SEHNR; CDR2 reads FQNEAQ (reference sequence).

The rearrangement uses TRBV6-2 or TRBV6-3 and TRBJ2-5; D remains unclear. Trimming shortened V by 0 bases and J by 6 bases, and 11 bases separated the two germline ends. The CDR3 extends over 14 amino acids. CDR1 is MNHEY and CDR2 is SVGEGT in the germline V gene. The CDR3 reads CASSYSTLGQTQYF. The CDR3, as DNA: TGTGCCAGCAGTTACTCGACCCTTGGTCAGACCCAGTACTTC.

This clonotype was recorded at least ten times. This chain connects TRBV7-2 to TRBJ2-7; the D is unclear. Germline V gives CDR1 SGHTA, CDR2 FQGNSA. Trimming shortened V by 4 bases and J by 0 bases, and 13 bases separated the two germline ends. CDR3 length: 15 residues. The CDR3 DNA reads as TGTGCCAGCAGCTCAGCACCTGAAAGCTCCTACGAGCAGTACTTC. This encodes CASSSAPESSYEQYF.

The CDR3 nucleotides are TGCGCCAGCAGCCCGGACAGGGGCGACTACGAGCAGTACTTC. Amino acid sequence: CASSPDRGDYEQYF. V usage is TRBV5-1 and J usage is TRBJ2-7, with 9 bases that match TRBD1. V shed 4 bases and J 3 bases; nucleotides not matched to a gene: 5. This CDR3 spans 14 amino acids. The germline V gene has CDR1 SGHRS and CDR2 YFSETQ.

This clonotype turned up a few times. At one of its ends the junction is not consistent with the germline gene, which may arise from a read error. The chain has TRBV11-3 and TRBJ1-2; TRBD1 matches 7 bases. The CDR3 has 12 residues. CDR1 is SGHNT and CDR2 is YENEEA in the germline V gene. The CDR3 coding sequence is TGTGCCAGCAGCTTAGAGGACAGGCTAATGTTCTTC. Protein product: CASSLEDRLMFF.

This clonotype was detected many times. The chain combines TRBV29-1 with TRBJ1-1; 10 bases agree with TRBD1. Trimming cost V 3 bases and J 4 bases; bases outside gene matches: 5. The CDR3 loop spans 14 amino acids. The V gene's germline CDR1 is SQVTM and CDR2 ANQGSEA. Written as DNA, the CDR3 is TGCAGCGTTGAGGGACAGGGGACCGTCACTGAAGCTTTCTTT. The encoded protein is CSVEGQGTVTEAFF.

The V gene is TRBV29-1, the J gene TRBJ2-5; the match to TRBD1 covers 8 bases. The CDR3 consists of 13 residues. Germline values: CDR1 SQVTM, CDR2 ANQGSEA. Trimming at V came to 7 bases and at J to 5 bases, leaving 9 bases not matched to a gene. The CDR3, as DNA: TGCAGCGGGCGCAGGGGGCGCTCGGAGACCCAGTACTTC. This codes for CSGRRGRSETQYF. The full variable domain, completed using reference TRBV29-1 and TRBJ2-5, is SAVISQKPSRDICQRGTSLTIQCQVDSQVTMMFWYRQQPGQSLTLIATANQGSEATYESGFVIDKFPISRPNLTFSTLTVSNMSPEDSSIYLCSGRRGRSETQYFGPGTRLLVL.

With regard to this clonotype: This may be a read error, as it is one base from a much larger clone. V is TRBV10-3 and J is TRBJ1-2, with D unresolved. Trimming cost V 6 bases and J 2 bases, with 7 bases left between them. This CDR3 region has 12 residues. Germline lookup yields CDR1 ENHRY and CDR2 SYGVKD. In DNA, the CDR3 is TGTGCCATCAGGCAGGAGAACTATGGCTACACCTTC. Amino acid sequence: CAIRQENYGYTF.

This clonotype was observed at least ten times. V is TRBV14 and J is TRBJ2-7, with TRBD1 matching over 7 bases. The germline CDR1 and CDR2 sequences are SGHDN and FVKESK. Unmatched junction bases numbered 10, after V lost 0 bases and J lost 2 bases. The CDR3 loop spans 17 amino acids. CDR3 sequence: CASSQDNWWDSTYEQYF. CDR3 bases: TGTGCCAGCAGCCAAGATAATTGGTGGGACAGTACCTACGAGCAGTACTTC.

This clonotype was observed a handful of times. The V and J genes are TRBV10-3 and TRBJ2-7; D unresolved. Germline V gene data show CDR1 as ENHRY and CDR2 as SYGVKD. The ends were cut back, 0 bases at V and 3 bases at J, with 12 bases in the middle. The CDR3 spans 15 residues. The CDR3 DNA follows: TGTGCCATCAGTGAGTCGATGGACGACGGCTACGAGCAGTACTTC. Its translation: CAISESMDDGYEQYF.

The chain recombines TRBV5-1 with TRBJ1-1; 7 nucleotides align to TRBD1. Germline V gives CDR1 SGHRS, CDR2 YFSETQ. The CDR3 loop spans 15 amino acids. J was trimmed by 5 bases and V by 1 base; bases with no gene match: 8. CDR3 sequence (DNA): TGCGCCAGCAGCTTGTATGGGACAGAGTGGACTGAAGCTTTCTTT. Encoded protein: CASSLYGTEWTEAFF.

This clonotype has at least ten counts. V is TRBV19 and J is TRBJ2-6; the D call may be TRBD1 or TRBD2 (5 bases each). This CDR3 region has 15 residues. The V end lost 6 bases, the J end lost 4 bases, and 13 bases lay between the germline ends. CDR1 is LNHDA and CDR2 is SQIVND in the germline V gene (reference sequence). As DNA, the CDR3 is TGTGCCAGTAGCCCAGATCGGGGCGGGGCCAACGTCCTGACTTTC. It yields the protein CASSPDRGGANVLTF.

This clonotype was detected many times. The V gene is TRBV3-1, the J gene TRBJ1-2; D call uncertain. The CDR3 runs 15 residues. In germline, CDR1 is LGHDT, CDR2 YNNKEL (reference sequence). Trimming cost V 0 bases and J 4 bases, with 12 bases left between them. The DNA of the CDR3 is TGTGCCAGCAGCCAAGATTATACGGGTAGCTATGGCTACACCTTC. Its translation is CASSQDYTGSYGYTF.